This T cell receptor (beta chain) originates from a study of CD8 T cells in ankylosing spondylitis. General observations from the study: What appeared characteristic of ankylosing spondylitis blood was a TCR beta motif of eight or nine highly homologous variants.

V lost 1 base to trimming and J lost 5 bases; unmatched junction nucleotides: 7. The CDR3 sequence is 14 residues long. Germline-derived CDR1 and CDR2 are DFQATT and SNEGSKA (reference sequence). TCRdb ran MiXCR on the 5' RACE reads and lists one entry per CDR3 protein. The sample lists under 450,000 distinct CDR3 sequences; roughly a sixth were seen once. As concerns this clonotype: The antigen is unknown.

The TCR sequence derives from a male donor with ankylosing spondylitis. V gene TRBV20-1 combines with J gene TRBJ1-2, with 7 positions matching TRBD1. Sequenced: blood, either unsorted or a sorted T cell fraction (not recorded which). CDR3 region: CSARGSGTAYGYTF. As DNA, the CDR3 is TGCAGTGCTAGAGGCTCCGGGACAGCTTATGGCTACACCTTC.